What follows is one T cell receptor beta chain and its context. This entry belongs to a study of blood T cell repertoires in COVID-19. Study information: Samples representing acute and convalescent COVID-19 were sourced from the United States, Italy and Spain. The cDNA or gDNA used as material had been derived from T cells, B-cell-depleted T cells, or PBMCs.

Sequencing used immunoSEQ multiplex PCR; TCRdb keeps in-frame clones, though not all of them. The repertoire consists of tens of thousands of clones, with over 70% occurring once and the leading ten covering about 7.3%. Germline CDR1 reads SNHLY; CDR2 reads FYNNEI. The V and J ends lost 3 bases and 2 bases respectively, with 6 bases between them. The CDR3 has 13 residues. This clonotype was sampled from a man in his fifties with acute or convalescent COVID-19. Sample: peripheral blood. The V and J genes are TRBV2 and TRBJ2-3; D gene unclear. The CDR3 DNA reads TGTGCCAGCAGTGAGGAGACCACAGATACGCAGTATTTT. Its translation: CASSEETTDTQYF.